The 5 T cell receptor beta chains below all came from one sample that was sequenced in a study of T cells expressing NK-cell markers (dated by TCRdb to the early 2020s). Library method: 5' RACE. Sequenced using an Illumina HiSeq 2000. TCRdb reprocessed the sequencing reads and holds a single record per CDR3 protein sequence, with no DNA. This sample's table carries 400,000 to 450,000 distinct CDR3 sequences. The ten biggest clones cover 7.3% of the sample. Sequenced material: blood T cells: a sorted CD56 or NKG2C T cell subset, CD4+ or CD8+ T cells, or bulk PBMC T cells (not recorded which). The receptors derive from a woman aged 18-70 years in good health.

The chain couples TRBV7-9 to TRBJ2-1; TCRdb's assignment of TRBD2 cannot be checked, as there is no DNA. This CDR3 has 15 amino acids. Germline CDR1 and CDR2: SEHNR and FQNEAQ (reference sequence). The CDR3 sequence is CASSFASGAYNEQFF.

The gene calls are TRBV7-9 and TRBJ1-6. Germline V gene sequence: CDR1 SEHNR, CDR2 FQNEAQ (reference sequence). There are 14 residues in the CDR3. The chain's CDR3 is CASIGSSYNSPLHF.

The chain is built from TRBV28 and TRBJ2-3; no DNA is available, so the TRBD1 call from TCRdb remains unchecked. This CDR3 comprises 15 residues. Per the germline V gene, CDR1 is MDHEN and CDR2 is SYDVKM. CDR3 sequence reads: CASSPGTGVGDTQYF.

The chain couples TRBV11-1 to TRBJ2-7; TCRdb names TRBD1, which stays unverified in the absence of DNA. Germline CDR1 is SGHAT and CDR2 is FQDESV (reference sequence). This CDR3 is 18 amino acids long. The CDR3 is CASSLAIYDRGGSYEQYF.

The chain joins TRBV12-3 or TRBV12-4 to TRBJ2-2; TCRdb's D call, TRBD1, is unchecked because there is no DNA. This CDR3 has 15 amino acids. The CDR3 spells CASSFDRGHTGELFF.